What follows are 2 T cell receptor beta chains derived from one specimen sequenced in a study of shared clonotypes between healthy human individuals. TCRdb's copy holds only in-frame clones and misses some; the assay was immunoSEQ multiplex PCR. The sample lists under 1,100,000 clones, about 76% occurring once. What was sequenced was memory CD4+ T cells sorted from blood. Described subset: CD45RA-negative fraction. The receptors stem from a man aged 18 to 30 in good health.

This chain joins TRBV7-2 and TRBJ2-5; D remains unclear. CDR1 and CDR2 (germline): SGHTA, FQGNSA. The CDR3 is 13 residues long. Trimming removed 2 bases at V and 14 bases at J, with 18 bases between. DNA for the CDR3: TGTGCCAGCAGCTTATCGATGGAGCAACCGAAATACTTC. As protein: CASSLSMEQPKYF.

This rearrangement joins TRBV6-5 to TRBJ2-7; no clear D gene. The germline V gene encodes CDR1 MNHEY and CDR2 SVGAGI. The CDR3 runs to 14 residues. The V gene lost 10 bases and the J gene lost 4 bases, with 20 bases spanning the gap. This chain's CDR3 is CATQARADGYEQYF. Written as DNA, the CDR3 is TGTGCCACCCAAGCTAGGGCGGATGGGTACGAGCAGTACTTC.